The 9 T cell receptor beta chains below were found in one sample sequenced in a study of naive and memory T cell subsets (dated by TCRdb to about 2017). Libraries were built with UMI-ligation and nested PCR. The sample was run on an Illumina MiSeq. The beta constant-region primer was an equimolar mix of two oligonucleotides covering both TRBC1 and TRBC2. Four rounds of PCR were used to amplify ligated cDNA, with nested alpha and beta constant-region primers being used together with the SP2 primer. TCRdb reran the public reads through fastp at Q25 and MiXCR, keeping productive beta chains. All rows with the same CDR3 protein become a single entry with the most common DNA and genes. A total of about 150,000 distinct CDR3 sequences appear in this sample, about 20% of them only once. Jointly, the top ten make up 0.11% of the sample. No cognate antigen is known for these TCRs. Findings and caveats that apply to the study as a whole: Naive repertoires, especially CD8, contained a few larger clonotypes, possibly memory cells re-expressing CD45RA.

Sequences were obtained from naive CD4+ T cells from blood. In light of the paper, this sample's cell subset or site label describes: naive T cells, CD45RA high CD27+. Receptor source: a human donor in good health.

V and J are TRBV19 and TRBJ1-3; D remains ambiguous. The CDR3 has 15 amino acids. The V gene lost 6 bases and the J gene lost 4 bases, with 16 bases spanning the gap. In germline, CDR1 is LNHDA, CDR2 SQIVND (reference sequence). The CDR3 loop reads CASSPTGSSGNTIYF. The CDR3 bases are TGTGCCAGTAGCCCGACCGGGAGTTCAGGAAACACCATATATTTT.

V and J are TRBV6-6 and TRBJ2-3; D gene ambiguous. V shed 3 bases and J shed 7 bases, with 14 bases lying between them. CDR1 is MNHNY and CDR2 is SVGAGI in the germline V gene (reference sequence). The CDR3 sequence is 14 residues long. CDR3 in DNA: TGTGCCAGCAGTTATTCGGCCAATCGGTATACGCAGTATTTT. Translated, it gives CASSYSANRYTQYF.

The rearrangement uses TRBV28 and TRBJ2-1, with 7 bases identical to TRBD1. The CDR3 runs to 14 residues. Germline V gene lookup returns CDR1 MDHEN and CDR2 SYDVKM. The trim removed 1 base at V and 7 bases at J, leaving 4 bases unmatched. The CDR3 sequence: CASSLLGRGNEQFF. DNA for the CDR3: TGTGCCAGCAGTTTATTGGGCAGGGGGAATGAGCAGTTCTTC.

The chain carries TRBV4-3 and TRBJ2-2; D might be TRBD1 (6 bases). This CDR3 is 16 amino acids long. V gave up 0 bases and J gave up 3 bases, with 11 bases separating them. From germline, CDR1 is LGHNA and CDR2 YSLEER. The CDR3 nucleotides read TGCGCCAGCAGCCAAGAAGGGGGAGTTTACACCGGGGAGCTGTTTTTT. Translation: CASSQEGGVYTGELFF.

V usage is TRBV6-1 and J usage is TRBJ2-7; no reliable D call. Germline loops: CDR1 MNHNS, CDR2 SASEGT. The CDR3 length is 12 residues. With 5 bases removed from V and 4 bases from J, the gap between germline ends came to 9 bases. CDR3 nucleotide sequence: TGTGCCAGCAGTCGAACGTATTACGAGCAGTACTTC. Amino acid sequence: CASSRTYYEQYF.

The chain combines TRBV7-2 with TRBJ2-7, with TRBD2 matching 7 bases. The germline CDR1 and CDR2 sequences are SGHTA and FQGNSA. The V gene end was trimmed by 5 bases and the J gene end by 7 bases; junction bases not matched to a gene: 14. This CDR3 spans 15 amino acids. CDR3 sequence (DNA): TGTGCCAGCAGCCCTTGGCGGGAGACCGTGGGGGAGCAGTACTTC. It translates to CASSPWRETVGEQYF.

This clonotype was counted many times. The rearrangement links TRBV20-1 to TRBJ2-3, with a tentative D call TRBD2 (6 bases). CDR3 length: 15 amino acids. Germline V gives CDR1 DFQATT, CDR2 SNEGSKA (reference sequence). The germline V and J ends were trimmed by 1 base and 2 bases, with 13 bases remaining between them. The CDR3 protein is CSARGGSGITDTQYF. The CDR3 DNA reads TGCAGTGCTAGAGGGGGTAGCGGAATCACAGATACGCAGTATTTT.

At least ten counts were recorded for this clonotype. The rearrangement uses TRBV29-1 and TRBJ2-5; D might be TRBD1 or TRBD2, each matching 5 bases. V was pared by 6 bases and J by 4 bases, with 9 bases between. Germline values: CDR1 SQVTM, CDR2 ANQGSEA. The CDR3 runs 11 residues. DNA of the CDR3: TGCAGCGTCGATGGGGGAGAGACCCAGTACTTC. This encodes CSVDGGETQYF.

This clonotype appeared once. Here the CDR3 reads CASSLASGTYEQYF. CDR3 bases: TGCGCCAGCAGCTTGGCTAGCGGGACCTACGAGCAGTACTTC. The chain joins TRBV5-1 to TRBJ2-7; 9 bases match TRBD2. In germline, CDR1 is SGHRS, CDR2 YFSETQ. This CDR3 spans 14 amino acids. V was pared by 0 bases and J by 2 bases, with 0 bases of the junction left unmatched. Variable domain in full (rest from reference TRBV5-1 and TRBJ2-7): KAGVTQTPRYLIKTRGQQVTLSCSPISGHRSVSWYQQTPGQGLQFLFEYFSETQRNKGNFPGRFSGRQFSNSRSEMNVSTLELGDSALYLCASSLASGTYEQYFGPGTRLTVT.